This passage covers 23 T cell receptor beta chains from one sample sequenced in a study of cytotoxic CD8 clonotypes in ibrutinib-treated CLL (dated by TCRdb to the early 2020s). Read against the paper, the sample's time point label means: roughly 25 months on ibrutinib. The method was the immunoSEQ multiplex PCR assay. This immuneACCESS table, as held by TCRdb, lists in-frame sequences with V and J called but not all clones. Of the missing ones, under half trace to an unresolved V gene in checked studies; the others have no known cause. The sample yields 110,000 to 150,000 clones; about 76% were counted once. The top ten constitute 5.1% of the sample. This specimen was PBMCs, taken after 24 months of ibrutinib treatment. The receptors originated from a human donor with chronic lymphocytic leukemia.

This chain links TRBV28 with TRBJ2-7; 10 bases line up with TRBD1. From germline, CDR1 is MDHEN and CDR2 SYDVKM. This CDR3 comprises 13 residues. V dropped 5 bases and J dropped 6; count of bases not matched to a gene: 4. CDR3 residues: CASSGTGVGEQYF. The CDR3 bases are TGTGCCAGCAGTGGGACAGGGGTGGGCGAGCAGTACTTC.

The rearrangement joins TRBV10-3 to TRBJ1-5, with 10 nucleotides matching TRBD1. This CDR3 region has 15 residues. CDR1 and CDR2 (germline): ENHRY, SYGVKD. V dropped 0 bases and J dropped 7; count of bases not matched to a gene: 3. The chain's CDR3 is CAISESWGQGQPQHF. Here the CDR3 DNA reads TGTGCCATCAGTGAGTCGTGGGGACAGGGGCAGCCCCAGCATTTT.

The V call is TRBV9, the J call TRBJ2-3; D is uncertain. Per germline, CDR1 SGDLS and CDR2 YYNGEE. CDR3 length equals 16 residues. The germline V and J ends were trimmed by 2 bases and 2 bases, with 15 bases remaining between them. The CDR3 loop is CASSVGGNLVTDTQYF. CDR3 DNA: TGTGCCAGCAGCGTCGGTGGCAACCTTGTCACAGATACGCAGTATTTT.

This clone was found a few times. The chain carries TRBV6-1 and TRBJ2-3; maybe TRBD2 (5 bases). Germline V gene lookup returns CDR1 MNHNS and CDR2 SASEGT. The V gene lost 2 bases and the J gene lost 8 bases, with 14 bases spanning the gap. CDR3 length equals 14 residues. The CDR3 sequence: CASSEFGGWGTQYF. The CDR3 bases are TGTGCCAGCAGTGAATTTGGCGGGTGGGGTACGCAGTATTTT.

This chain joins TRBV5-1 and TRBJ1-1; TRBD1 matches at 7 bases. Germline values: CDR1 SGHRS, CDR2 YFSETQ. J lost 1 base, V lost 4 bases, and 4 bases had no gene match. The CDR3 totals 14 residues. CDR3 DNA: TGCGCCAGCAGCGCTGGGGACAGGAACACTGAAGCTTTCTTT. Amino acids: CASSAGDRNTEAFF.

The V and J genes are TRBV10-3 and TRBJ1-1; 7 nucleotides align to TRBD1. Germline-derived CDR1 and CDR2 are ENHRY and SYGVKD. CDR3 length equals 13 residues. Losses at the gene ends were 10 bases for V and 1 base for J; bases not matched to a gene: 6. The CDR3 DNA is TGTGCCACCGCGGGACAGCAGAACACTGAAGCTTTCTTT. The encoded protein is CATAGQQNTEAFF.

The chain is built from TRBV5-4 and TRBJ1-6; 7 nucleotides line up with TRBD1. Germline V gene lookup returns CDR1 SGHNT and CDR2 YYREEE (reference sequence). The J segment lost 5 bases and the V segment lost 4 bases, leaving 3 bases of the junction unmatched. This CDR3 is built from 14 residues. CDR3 DNA sequence: TGTGCCAGCAGCCCCGGACAGGATAATTCACCCCTCCACTTT. Protein sequence: CASSPGQDNSPLHF.

V gene TRBV5-1 combines with J gene TRBJ2-3; D remains unclear. Between the trimmed V and J ends, which lost 0 bases and 7 bases, there was a span of 18 bases. Per germline, CDR1 SGHRS and CDR2 YFSETQ. The CDR3 runs 16 residues. CDR3 sequence: CASSLVVGPLANTQYF. The DNA for the CDR3 is TGCGCCAGCAGCTTGGTGGTAGGGCCCCTTGCTAATACGCAGTATTTT.

Of note for this clone: At the DNA level, this CDR3 is encoded by other sequences in the same sample as well. The rearrangement uses TRBV5-1 and TRBJ1-5; no clear D. V lost 0 bases and J lost 3, with 7 bases in between. The germline V gene has CDR1 SGHRS and CDR2 YFSETQ. CDR3 length equals 14 residues. CDR3 protein: CASSLGEINQPQHF. The CDR3 DNA follows: TGCGCCAGCAGCTTGGGGGAGATCAATCAGCCCCAGCATTTT.

The chain joins TRBV5-6 to TRBJ2-7; TRBD1 agrees at 8 bases. Unmatched junction bases numbered 5, after V lost 4 bases and J lost 2 bases. CDR3 length: 14 residues. The germline V gene encodes CDR1 SGHDT and CDR2 YYEEEE. The CDR3, as DNA: TGTGCCAGCAGCCGGGACAGGACAACCTACGAGCAGTACTTC. The encoded protein is CASSRDRTTYEQYF.

Of note for this clone: The same CDR3 arises from other DNA sequences in this sample as well. This chain uses TRBV9 with TRBJ2-7; possible D gene TRBD2, 6 bases. Germline CDR1 and CDR2: SGDLS and YYNGEE. The CDR3 totals 14 residues. V lost 0 bases, J lost 2 bases, and 9 bases lay in between. CDR3 in amino acids: CASSVEEGPYEQYF. The CDR3 DNA follows: TGTGCCAGCAGCGTAGAGGAGGGCCCCTACGAGCAGTACTTC.

The chain employs TRBV9 and TRBJ1-1; D gene ambiguous. The V and J ends lost 4 bases and 0 bases respectively, with 19 bases between them. The CDR3 is made up of 17 amino acids. CDR1 and CDR2 (germline): SGDLS, YYNGEE. Written as DNA, the CDR3 is TGTGCCAGCAGCCCCCGGGCCGCTCCCCGGCTGAACACTGAAGCTTTCTTT. Its translation is CASSPRAAPRLNTEAFF.

This clone was picked up one time. The chain employs TRBV10-2 and TRBJ2-5; 12 bases are shared with TRBD2. The germline CDR1 and CDR2 sequences are WSHSY and SAAADI. The CDR3 runs 16 residues. Losses at the gene ends were 4 bases for V and 4 bases for J; bases not matched to a gene: 7. DNA of the CDR3: TGCGCCAGCAGTGCCGGCCTAGCGGGAGGGTCAGAGACCCAGTACTTC. Protein sequence: CASSAGLAGGSETQYF.

The V and J genes are TRBV2 and TRBJ2-2; the match to TRBD2 covers 13 bases. The CDR3 sequence is 19 residues long. Germline assignment: CDR1 SNHLY and CDR2 FYNNEI. V was clipped by 7 bases and J by 0 bases; unmatched bases: 11. CDR3 sequence reads: CASTITSGRAWANTGELFF. The CDR3 bases are TGTGCCAGCACCATAACTAGCGGGAGGGCCTGGGCGAACACCGGGGAGCTGTTTTTT.

This chain joins TRBV7-9 and TRBJ1-6; possibly TRBD1 for D (5 bases). The V and J ends lost 8 bases and 9 bases respectively, with 5 bases between them. The CDR3 is 10 amino acids. From germline, CDR1 is SEHNR and CDR2 FQNEAQ (reference sequence). CDR3 DNA sequence: TGTGCCAGCGGGGGTTCACCCCTCCACTTT. Encoded protein: CASGGSPLHF.

V gene TRBV10-3 combines with J gene TRBJ2-7; D may be TRBD2 (6 bases). Germline CDR1 and CDR2: ENHRY and SYGVKD. The CDR3 covers 13 residues. Between the trimmed V and J ends, which lost 6 bases and 2 bases, there was a span of 11 bases. This CDR3 is CAIRPTGAYEQYF. DNA of the CDR3: TGTGCCATCAGACCAACGGGGGCCTACGAGCAGTACTTC.

This chain links TRBV5-5 with TRBJ1-4; TRBD1 might be the D (5 bases). The CDR3 is 13 residues long. Germline CDR1 reads SGHKS; CDR2 reads YYEKEE (reference sequence). Deletions cut 1 base from V and 6 bases from J, with 7 bases between. For the CDR3, the DNA is TGTGCCAGCAGCTTGAGGGGAGATGAAAAACTGTTTTTT. The encoded protein is CASSLRGDEKLFF.

The rearrangement joins TRBV7-3 to TRBJ2-5, with D possibly TRBD2 on 6 matching bases. The CDR3 extends over 13 amino acids. Germline CDR1 and CDR2: SGHTA and FQGTGA. V was cut by 5 bases and J by 5 bases, with 12 bases left in between. The CDR3: CASSEQAGETQYF. CDR3 in DNA: TGTGCCAGCAGCGAACAGGCGGGGGAGACCCAGTACTTC.

The sample holds one count of this clone. V is TRBV7-3 and J is TRBJ2-1, with 7 bases matching TRBD2. The CDR3 has 15 residues. The V gene end was trimmed by 6 bases and the J gene end by 4 bases; junction bases not matched to a gene: 9. The germline V gene encodes CDR1 SGHTA and CDR2 FQGTGA. CDR3 DNA: TGTGCCAGCAGTCCCTGGGCGGGAGTTTACAATGAGCAGTTCTTC. It translates to CASSPWAGVYNEQFF. The full variable domain, completed using reference TRBV7-3 and TRBJ2-1, is GAGVSQTPSNKVTEKGKYVELRCDPISGHTALYWYRQSLGQGPEFLIYFQGTGAADDSGLPNDRFFAVRPEGSVSTLKIQRTERGDSAVYLCASSPWAGVYNEQFFGPGTRLTVL.

The chain couples TRBV27 to TRBJ2-7, with a weak D call TRBD1 (5 bases). From germline, CDR1 is MNHEY and CDR2 SMNVEV (reference sequence). Trimming cost V 8 bases and J 8 bases, with 13 bases left between them. The CDR3 sequence is 11 residues long. The CDR3: CASYQGSQQYF. CDR3 nucleotide sequence: TGTGCCAGCTACCAGGGTAGTCAGCAGTACTTC.

The V call is TRBV18, the J call TRBJ2-3, with D possibly TRBD2 on 6 matching bases. The CDR3 length is 15 residues. CDR1 is KGHSH and CDR2 is LQKENI in the germline V gene. V was shortened by 2 bases and J by 6 bases, with 15 bases between the two germline ends. CDR3 in DNA: TGTGCCAGCTCACCAGGGTTGCCCGGAGGGGATACGCAGTATTTT. Its translation is CASSPGLPGGDTQYF.

The chain links TRBV7-2 to TRBJ2-7, with D unclear. This CDR3 is built from 12 residues. The germline gives CDR1 SGHTA, CDR2 FQGNSA. Between the trimmed V and J ends, which lost 5 bases and 7 bases, there was a span of 12 bases. CDR3 residues: CASSPQVGEQYF. CDR3 nucleotide sequence: TGTGCCAGCAGCCCCCAGGTGGGGGAGCAGTACTTC.

V usage is TRBV5-4 and J usage is TRBJ2-3; weak D call: TRBD1 (6 bases). Per the germline V gene, CDR1 is SGHNT and CDR2 is YYREEE (reference sequence). V was cut by 3 bases and J by 2 bases, with 10 bases left in between. This CDR3 is 14 amino acids long. CDR3 sequence: CASSSQGTTDTQYF. In DNA form, the CDR3 reads TGTGCCAGCAGCTCCCAGGGGACCACAGATACGCAGTATTTT. The whole variable domain, filled in from reference TRBV5-4 and TRBJ2-3, reads ETGVTQSPTHLIKTRGQQVTLRCSSQSGHNTVSWYQQALGQGPQFIFQYYREEENGRGNFPPRFSGLQFPNYSSELNVNALELDDSALYLCASSSQGTTDTQYFGPGTRLTVL.